This T cell receptor beta chain was recovered during a study of cytomegalovirus exposure and HLA in healthy donors. Primers: 60 Vbeta forward and 13 Jbeta reverse. TCRdb's table, derived via immunoSEQ multiplex PCR, lists solely in-frame clones and lacks some. Of about 160,000 clones in the sample, around 86% are singletons; the top ten hold around 0.91%. This CDR3 comprises 15 residues. Trimming removed 2 bases from V and 5 bases from J; junction bases left unmatched: 8. Germline V gene lookup returns CDR1 SGHNT and CDR2 YYREEE (reference sequence). With regard to this clone: The target antigen is unknown.

Findings of the study overall: Prior analysis indicated that the majority of TCR beta V segments exhibited productivity approximately 90% or approximately 30% of the time.

Sample: PBMCs. The V call is TRBV5-4, the J call TRBJ2-5; 8 bases are a match to TRBD2. This TCR came from a girl between 2 and 10 years old in good health and CMV-seropositive. CDR3 coding DNA: TGTGCCAGCAGCTTTGGACTAGCAGTCCGGGAGACCCAGTACTTC. The encoded protein is CASSFGLAVRETQYF.